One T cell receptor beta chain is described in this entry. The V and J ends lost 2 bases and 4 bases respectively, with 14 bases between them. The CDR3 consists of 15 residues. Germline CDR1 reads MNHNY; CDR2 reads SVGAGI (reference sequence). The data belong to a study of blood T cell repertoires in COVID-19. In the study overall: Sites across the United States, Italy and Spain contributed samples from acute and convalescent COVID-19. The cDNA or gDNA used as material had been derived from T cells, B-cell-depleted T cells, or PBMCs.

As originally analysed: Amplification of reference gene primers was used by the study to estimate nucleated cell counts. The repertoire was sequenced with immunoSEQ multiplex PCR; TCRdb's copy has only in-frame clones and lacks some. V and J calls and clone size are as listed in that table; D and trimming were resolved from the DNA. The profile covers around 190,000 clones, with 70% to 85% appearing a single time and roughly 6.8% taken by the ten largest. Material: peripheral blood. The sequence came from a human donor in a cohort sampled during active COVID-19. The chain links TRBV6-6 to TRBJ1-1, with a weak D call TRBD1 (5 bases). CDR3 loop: CASSYVSGVGTEAFF. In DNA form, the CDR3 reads TGTGCCAGCAGTTACGTTTCGGGGGTGGGCACTGAAGCTTTCTTT.